Sequencing of this T cell receptor beta chain was carried out in a study of pediatric ulcerative colitis. Study-level background: Ulcerative colitis patients had pancolitis or left-sided colitis, with confirming histology.

This CDR3 spans 12 amino acids. V was pared by 3 bases and J by 6 bases, with 11 bases between. Looked up from germline, CDR1 is SQVTM and CDR2 is ANQGSEA. Sequencing used immunoSEQ multiplex PCR; TCRdb keeps in-frame clones, though not all of them. The table records tens of thousands of clones, 65% to 80% of them present only once. One to two pinch biopsies were taken from the rectum during colonoscopy. The diagnostic colonoscopy in ulcerative colitis patients preceded any immunosuppressive treatment. As concerns this clone: As yet, its antigen is unknown.

Notes on the study in general: No controls had the two rectal clonotypes shared by ulcerative colitis patients.

The receptor was isolated from a boy aged 5-17 years with severe ulcerative colitis. Specimen: gut tissue. V usage is TRBV29-1 and J usage is TRBJ1-1; the D gene is possibly TRBD1 (5 bases). Here the CDR3 reads CSVDRAGAEAFF. The CDR3 nucleotides read TGCAGCGTTGACAGGGCGGGCGCTGAAGCTTTCTTT.